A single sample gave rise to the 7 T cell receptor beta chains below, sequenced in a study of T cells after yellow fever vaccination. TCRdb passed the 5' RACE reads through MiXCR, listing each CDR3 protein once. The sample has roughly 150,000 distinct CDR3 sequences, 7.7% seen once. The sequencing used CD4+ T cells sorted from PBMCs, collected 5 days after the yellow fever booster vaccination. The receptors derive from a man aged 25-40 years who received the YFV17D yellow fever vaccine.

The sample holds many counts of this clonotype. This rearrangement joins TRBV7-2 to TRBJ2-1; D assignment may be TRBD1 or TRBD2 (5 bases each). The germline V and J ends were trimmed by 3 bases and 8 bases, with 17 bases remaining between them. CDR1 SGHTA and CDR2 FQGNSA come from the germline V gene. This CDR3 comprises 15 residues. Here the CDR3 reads CASSFRAGSGDEQFF. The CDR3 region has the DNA TGTGCCAGCAGCTTCAGGGCAGGGAGTGGAGATGAGCAGTTCTTC. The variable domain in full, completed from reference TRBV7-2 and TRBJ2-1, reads GAGVSQSPSNKVTEKGKDVELRCDPISGHTALYWYRQSLGQGLEFLIYFQGNSAPDKSGLPSDRFSAERTGGSVSTLTIQRTQQEDSAVYLCASSFRAGSGDEQFFGPGTRLTVL.

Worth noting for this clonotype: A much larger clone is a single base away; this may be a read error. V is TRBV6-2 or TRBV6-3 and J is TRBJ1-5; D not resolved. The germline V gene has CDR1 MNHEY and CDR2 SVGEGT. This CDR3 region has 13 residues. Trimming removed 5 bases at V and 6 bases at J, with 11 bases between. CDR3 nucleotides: TGTGCCAGCAGTAGCCTGGTGGGTCAGCCCCAGCATTTT. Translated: CASSSLVGQPQHF.

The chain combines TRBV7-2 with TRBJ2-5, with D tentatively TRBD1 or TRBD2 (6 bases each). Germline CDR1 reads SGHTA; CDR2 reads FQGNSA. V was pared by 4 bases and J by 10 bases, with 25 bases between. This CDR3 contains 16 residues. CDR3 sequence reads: CASSSGGRLVGGGQYF. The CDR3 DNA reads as TGTGCCAGCAGCTCGGGTGGGCGGTTGGTTGGAGGGGGCCAGTACTTC.

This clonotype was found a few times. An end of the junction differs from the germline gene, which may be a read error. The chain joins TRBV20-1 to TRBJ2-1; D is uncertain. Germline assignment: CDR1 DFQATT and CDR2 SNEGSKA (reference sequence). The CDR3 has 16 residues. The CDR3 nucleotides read TGCTGTGCTAGAGTCTCAGGCGGCTGGGCCTTCAATGAGCAGTTCTTC. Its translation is CCARVSGGWAFNEQFF.

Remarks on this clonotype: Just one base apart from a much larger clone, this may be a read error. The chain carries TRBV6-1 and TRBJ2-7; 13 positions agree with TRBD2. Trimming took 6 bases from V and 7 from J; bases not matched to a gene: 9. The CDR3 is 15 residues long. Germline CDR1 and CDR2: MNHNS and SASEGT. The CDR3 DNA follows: TGTGCCAGCAGCGGACAACTAGCGGGGGGGAAGGAGCAGTACTTC. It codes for CASSGQLAGGKEQYF.

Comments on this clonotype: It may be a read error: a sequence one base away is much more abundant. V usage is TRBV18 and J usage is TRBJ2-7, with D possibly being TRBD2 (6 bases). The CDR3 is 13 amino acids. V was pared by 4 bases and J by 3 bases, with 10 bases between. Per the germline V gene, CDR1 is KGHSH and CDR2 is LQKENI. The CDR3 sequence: CASSRVTSYEQYF. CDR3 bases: TGTGCCAGCTCACGGGTGACTAGCTACGAGCAGTACTTC.

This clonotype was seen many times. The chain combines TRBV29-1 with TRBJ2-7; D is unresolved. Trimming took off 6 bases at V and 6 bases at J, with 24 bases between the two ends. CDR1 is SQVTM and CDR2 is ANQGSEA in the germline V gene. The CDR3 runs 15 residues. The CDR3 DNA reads TGCAGCGTCCGACCGACTCCCCAGGCGGTCACCGAGCAGTACTTC. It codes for CSVRPTPQAVTEQYF.